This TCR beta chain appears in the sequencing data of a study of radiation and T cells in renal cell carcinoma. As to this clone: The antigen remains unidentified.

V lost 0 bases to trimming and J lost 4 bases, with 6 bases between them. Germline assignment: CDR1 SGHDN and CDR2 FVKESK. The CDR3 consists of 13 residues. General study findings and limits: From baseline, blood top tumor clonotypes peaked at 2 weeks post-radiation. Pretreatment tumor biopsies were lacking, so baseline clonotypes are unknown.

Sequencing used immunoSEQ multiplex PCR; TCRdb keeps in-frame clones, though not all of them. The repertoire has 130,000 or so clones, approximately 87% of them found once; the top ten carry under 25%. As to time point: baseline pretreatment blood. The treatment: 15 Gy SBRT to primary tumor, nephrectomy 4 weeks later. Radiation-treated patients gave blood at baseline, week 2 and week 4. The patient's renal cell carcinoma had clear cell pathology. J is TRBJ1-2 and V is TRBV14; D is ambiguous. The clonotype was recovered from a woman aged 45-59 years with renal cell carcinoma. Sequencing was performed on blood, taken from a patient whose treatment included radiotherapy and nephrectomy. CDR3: CASSQEVSYGYTF. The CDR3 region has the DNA TGTGCCAGCAGCCAAGAAGTATCCTATGGCTACACCTTC.